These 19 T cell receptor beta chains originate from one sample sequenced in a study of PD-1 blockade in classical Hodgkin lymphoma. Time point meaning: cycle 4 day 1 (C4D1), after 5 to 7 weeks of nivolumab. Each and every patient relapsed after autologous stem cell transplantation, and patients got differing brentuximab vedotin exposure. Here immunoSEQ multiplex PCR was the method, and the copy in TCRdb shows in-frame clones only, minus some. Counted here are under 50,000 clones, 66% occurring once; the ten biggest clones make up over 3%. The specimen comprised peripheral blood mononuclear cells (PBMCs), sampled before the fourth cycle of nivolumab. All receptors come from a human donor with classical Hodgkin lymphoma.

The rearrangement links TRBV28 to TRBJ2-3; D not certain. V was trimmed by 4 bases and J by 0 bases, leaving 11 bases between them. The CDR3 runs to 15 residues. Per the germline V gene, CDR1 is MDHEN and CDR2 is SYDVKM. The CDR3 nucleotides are TGTGCCAGCAGTTCATCGGGTTATAGCACAGATACGCAGTATTTT. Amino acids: CASSSSGYSTDTQYF.

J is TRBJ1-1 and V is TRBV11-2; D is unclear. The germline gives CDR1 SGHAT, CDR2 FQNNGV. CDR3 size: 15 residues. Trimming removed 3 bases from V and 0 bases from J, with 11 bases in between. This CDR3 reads CASSLSSTVNTEAFF. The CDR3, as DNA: TGTGCCAGCAGCTTGTCTTCGACCGTGAACACTGAAGCTTTCTTT.

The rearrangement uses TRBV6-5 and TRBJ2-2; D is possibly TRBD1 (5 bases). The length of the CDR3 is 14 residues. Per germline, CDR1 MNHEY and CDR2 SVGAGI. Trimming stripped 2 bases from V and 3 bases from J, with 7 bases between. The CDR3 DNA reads TGTGCCAGCAGTTACATAGGGGACACCGGGGAGCTGTTTTTT. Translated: CASSYIGDTGELFF.

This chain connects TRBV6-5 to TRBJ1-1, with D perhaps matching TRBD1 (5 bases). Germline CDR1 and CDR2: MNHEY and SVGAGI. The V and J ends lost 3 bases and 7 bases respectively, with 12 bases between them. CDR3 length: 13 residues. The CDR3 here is CASSYLSGLEAFF. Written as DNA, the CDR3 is TGTGCCAGCAGTTATTTATCGGGGCTTGAAGCTTTCTTT.

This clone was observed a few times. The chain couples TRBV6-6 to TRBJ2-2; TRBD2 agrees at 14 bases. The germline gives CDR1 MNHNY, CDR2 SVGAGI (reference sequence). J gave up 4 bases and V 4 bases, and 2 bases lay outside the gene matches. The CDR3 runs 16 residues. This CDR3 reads CASSSTSGGATGELFF. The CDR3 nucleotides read TGTGCCAGCAGTTCGACTAGCGGGGGGGCCACCGGGGAGCTGTTTTTT.

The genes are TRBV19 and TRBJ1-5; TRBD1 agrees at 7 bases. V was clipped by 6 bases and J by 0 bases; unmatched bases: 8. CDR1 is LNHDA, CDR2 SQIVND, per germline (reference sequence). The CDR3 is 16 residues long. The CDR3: CASSPRGQYSNQPQHF. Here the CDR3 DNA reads TGTGCCAGTAGCCCCCGGGGACAGTATAGCAATCAGCCCCAGCATTTT.

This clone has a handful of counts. The CDR3 reads CASSLKGRQGGRNTIYF. The CDR3 DNA follows: TGTGCCAGCAGCTTAAAGGGAAGGCAGGGTGGCAGAAACACCATATATTTT. The gene calls are TRBV7-6 and TRBJ1-3, with D possibly being TRBD1 (5 bases). Germline loops: CDR1 SGHVS, CDR2 FNYEAQ. The CDR3 extends over 17 amino acids. V lost 2 bases and J 5 bases, leaving 19 bases between the germline ends.

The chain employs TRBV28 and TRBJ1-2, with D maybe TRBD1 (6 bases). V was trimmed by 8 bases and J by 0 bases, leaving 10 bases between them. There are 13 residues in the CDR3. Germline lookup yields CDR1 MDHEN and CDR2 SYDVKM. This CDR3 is CASRQGPNYGYTF. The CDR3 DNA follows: TGTGCCAGCCGTCAGGGGCCTAACTATGGCTACACCTTC.

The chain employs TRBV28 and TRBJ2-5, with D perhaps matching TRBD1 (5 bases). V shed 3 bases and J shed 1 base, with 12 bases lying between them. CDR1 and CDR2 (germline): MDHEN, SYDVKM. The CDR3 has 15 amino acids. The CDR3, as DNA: TGTGCCAGCAGTTTCGGGCAGGGTTCCCAAGAGACCCAGTACTTC. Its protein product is CASSFGQGSQETQYF.

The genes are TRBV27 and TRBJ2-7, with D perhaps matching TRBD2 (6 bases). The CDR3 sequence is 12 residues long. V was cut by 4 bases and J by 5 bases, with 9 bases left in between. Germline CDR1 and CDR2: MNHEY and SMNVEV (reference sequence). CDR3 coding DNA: TGTGCCAGCAGTTCTCCGGGGGACGAGCAGTACTTC. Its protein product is CASSSPGDEQYF.

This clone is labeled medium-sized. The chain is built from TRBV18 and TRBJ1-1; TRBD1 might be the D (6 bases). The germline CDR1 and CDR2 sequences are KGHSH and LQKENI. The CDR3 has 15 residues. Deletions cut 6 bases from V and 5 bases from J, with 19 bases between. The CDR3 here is CASSQGPYRETEAFF. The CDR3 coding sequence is TGTGCCAGCTCCCAAGGACCCTACAGGGAAACTGAAGCTTTCTTT.

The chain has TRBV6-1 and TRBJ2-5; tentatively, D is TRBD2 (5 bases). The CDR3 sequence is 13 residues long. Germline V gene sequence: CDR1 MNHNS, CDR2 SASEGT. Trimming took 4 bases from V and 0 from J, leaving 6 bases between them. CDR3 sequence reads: CASSGTYQETQYF. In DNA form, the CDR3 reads TGTGCCAGCAGTGGGACTTACCAAGAGACCCAGTACTTC.

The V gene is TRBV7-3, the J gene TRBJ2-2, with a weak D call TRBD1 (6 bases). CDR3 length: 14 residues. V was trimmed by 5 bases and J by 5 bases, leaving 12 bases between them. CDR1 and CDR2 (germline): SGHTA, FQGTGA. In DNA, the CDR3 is TGTGCCAGCAGCCCGCAGACAGGTACCGGGGAGCTGTTTTTT. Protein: CASSPQTGTGELFF.

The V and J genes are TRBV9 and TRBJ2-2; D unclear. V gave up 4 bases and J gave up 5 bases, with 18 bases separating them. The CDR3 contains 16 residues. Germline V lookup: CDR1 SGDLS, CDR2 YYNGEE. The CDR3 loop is CASSLPARGWTGELFF. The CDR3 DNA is TGTGCCAGCAGCCTACCTGCGCGAGGTTGGACCGGGGAGCTGTTTTTT.

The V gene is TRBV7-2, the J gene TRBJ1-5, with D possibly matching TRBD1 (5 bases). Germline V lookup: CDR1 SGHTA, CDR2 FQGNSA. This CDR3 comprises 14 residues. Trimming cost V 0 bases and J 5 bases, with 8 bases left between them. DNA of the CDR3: TGTGCCAGCAGCTTAGCCAGGGTAGATCAGCCCCAGCATTTT. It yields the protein CASSLARVDQPQHF.

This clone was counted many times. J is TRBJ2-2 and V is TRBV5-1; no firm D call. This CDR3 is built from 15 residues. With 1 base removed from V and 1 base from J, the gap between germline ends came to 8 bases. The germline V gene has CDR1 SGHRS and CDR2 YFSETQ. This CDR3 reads CASSLLGLNTGELFF. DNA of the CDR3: TGCGCCAGCAGCTTGCTGGGGTTGAACACCGGGGAGCTGTTTTTT.

CDR3 in DNA: TGCGCCAGCAGCCAAGTCCGAAGTTACTACAATGAGCAGTTCTTC. Encoded protein: CASSQVRSYYNEQFF. The chain employs TRBV4-1 and TRBJ2-1; D ambiguous. In germline, CDR1 is MGHRA, CDR2 YSYEKL. The CDR3 consists of 15 residues. V was clipped by 1 base and J by 3 bases, with 10 bases between them.

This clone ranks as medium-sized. This CDR3 reads CASSYSDREVAFF. CDR3 bases: TGTGCCAGCAGTTACTCGGACAGGGAGGTGGCTTTCTTT. The rearrangement uses TRBV6-5 and TRBJ1-1, with 8 bases matching TRBD1. Germline loops: CDR1 MNHEY, CDR2 SVGAGI. J lost 11 bases, V lost 0 bases, and 5 bases had no gene match. CDR3 length: 13 amino acids.

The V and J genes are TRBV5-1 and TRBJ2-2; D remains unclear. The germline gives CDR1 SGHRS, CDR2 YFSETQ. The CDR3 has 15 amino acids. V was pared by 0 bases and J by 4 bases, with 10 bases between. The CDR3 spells CASSLAGLLTGELFF. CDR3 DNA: TGCGCCAGCAGCTTGGCCGGGCTTCTCACCGGGGAGCTGTTTTTT.